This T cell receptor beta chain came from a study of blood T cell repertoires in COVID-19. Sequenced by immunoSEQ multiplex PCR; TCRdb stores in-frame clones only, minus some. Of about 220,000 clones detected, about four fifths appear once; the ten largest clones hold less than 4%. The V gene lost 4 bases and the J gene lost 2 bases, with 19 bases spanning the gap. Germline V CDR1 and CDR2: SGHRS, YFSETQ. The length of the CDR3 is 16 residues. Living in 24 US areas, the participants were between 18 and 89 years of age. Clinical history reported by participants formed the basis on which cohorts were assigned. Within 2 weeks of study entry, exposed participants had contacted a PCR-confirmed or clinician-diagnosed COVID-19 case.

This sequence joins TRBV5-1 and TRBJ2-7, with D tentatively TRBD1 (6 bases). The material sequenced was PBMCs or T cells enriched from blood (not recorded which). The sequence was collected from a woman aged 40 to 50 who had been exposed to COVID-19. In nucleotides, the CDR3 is TGCGCCAGCAGCATTAGTCCCGGGACATTTGCCTACGAGCAGTACTTC. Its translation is CASSISPGTFAYEQYF. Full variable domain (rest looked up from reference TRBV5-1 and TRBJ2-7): KAGVTQTPRYLIKTRGQQVTLSCSPISGHRSVSWYQQTPGQGLQFLFEYFSETQRNKGNFPGRFSGRQFSNSRSEMNVSTLELGDSALYLCASSISPGTFAYEQYFGPGTRLTVT.